The next 6 T cell receptor beta chains were all read from a single sample in a study of CD8 T cells in ankylosing spondylitis. TCRdb passed the 5' RACE reads through MiXCR, listing each CDR3 protein once. The sample holds tens of thousands of distinct CDR3 sequences, over 5% seen once. Specimen: synovial fluid, either unsorted or a sorted T cell fraction (not recorded which). All receptors derive from a male donor with ankylosing spondylitis.

This rearrangement joins TRBV5-1 to TRBJ2-7; 9 bases match TRBD1. The V and J ends lost 1 base and 2 bases, in that order; junction bases with no gene match: 4. CDR1 and CDR2 (germline): SGHRS, YFSETQ. The CDR3 is 15 residues long. CDR3 residues: CASSLTGGKAYEQYF. CDR3 nucleotides: TGCGCCAGCAGCTTGACAGGGGGCAAGGCCTACGAGCAGTACTTC.

The chain links TRBV20-1 to TRBJ2-1; 9 nucleotides align to TRBD2. V was pared by 3 bases and J by 10 bases, with 10 bases of the junction left unmatched. The CDR3 length is 14 residues. Germline lookup yields CDR1 DFQATT and CDR2 SNEGSKA (reference sequence). Written as DNA, the CDR3 is TGCAGTGCTAGCCCGGCGGGAGGGCCGGGCGAGCAGTTCTTC. Translating gives CSASPAGGPGEQFF.

This clonotype has at least ten counts. The chain has TRBV14 and TRBJ2-6; D perhaps matches TRBD1 (7 bases). The CDR3 has 18 residues. The germline V gene encodes CDR1 SGHDN and CDR2 FVKESK. Trimming shortened V by 1 base and J by 0 bases, and 13 bases separated the two germline ends. For the CDR3, the DNA is TGTGCCAGCAGCCAAGGGGGGGACAGATTCTCTGGGGCCAACGTCCTGACTTTC. Translation: CASSQGGDRFSGANVLTF.

This clonotype was seen at least ten times. This rearrangement joins TRBV6-5 to TRBJ2-3; TRBD2 agrees at 7 bases. There are 14 residues in the CDR3. Germline CDR1 and CDR2: MNHEY and SVGAGI. Trimming removed 4 bases from V and 1 base from J; junction bases left unmatched: 2. As DNA, the CDR3 is TGTGCCAGCAGTTCGGGAGGCCGCACAGATACGCAGTATTTT. This sequence encodes CASSSGGRTDTQYF.

The chain couples TRBV7-2 to TRBJ1-2; unclear D gene. The CDR3 runs to 13 residues. Trimming took off 2 bases at V and 6 bases at J, with 10 bases between the two ends. Germline CDR1 is SGHTA and CDR2 is FQGNSA. The CDR3 protein is CASSLSVGNGYTF. In DNA, the CDR3 is TGTGCCAGCAGCTTAAGTGTCGGGAATGGCTACACCTTC.

There are many counts of this clonotype. The V gene is TRBV29-1, the J gene TRBJ2-1, with 10 bases lining up with TRBD2. Trimming removed 3 bases from V and 6 bases from J; junction bases left unmatched: 14. The germline CDR1 and CDR2 sequences are SQVTM and ANQGSEA. The CDR3 is 17 amino acids. CDR3 loop: CSVERLAGEIGPNEQFF. CDR3 nucleotide sequence: TGCAGCGTTGAGCGCCTAGCGGGAGAGATTGGCCCCAATGAGCAGTTCTTC.